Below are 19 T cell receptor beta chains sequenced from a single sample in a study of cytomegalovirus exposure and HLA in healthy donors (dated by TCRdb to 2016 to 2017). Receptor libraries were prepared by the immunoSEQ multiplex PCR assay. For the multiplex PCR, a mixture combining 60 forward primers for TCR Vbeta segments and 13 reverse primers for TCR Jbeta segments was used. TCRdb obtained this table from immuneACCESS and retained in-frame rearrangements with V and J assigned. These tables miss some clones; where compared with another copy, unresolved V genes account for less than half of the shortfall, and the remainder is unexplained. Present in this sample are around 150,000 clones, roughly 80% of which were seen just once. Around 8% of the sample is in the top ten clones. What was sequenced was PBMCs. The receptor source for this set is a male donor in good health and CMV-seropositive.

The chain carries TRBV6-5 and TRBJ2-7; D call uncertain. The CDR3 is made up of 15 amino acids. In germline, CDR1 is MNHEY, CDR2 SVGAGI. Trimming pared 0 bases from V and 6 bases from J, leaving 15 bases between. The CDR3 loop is CASSYSGLSAAEQYF. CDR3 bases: TGTGCCAGCAGTTACTCGGGCTTGTCAGCTGCCGAGCAGTACTTC.

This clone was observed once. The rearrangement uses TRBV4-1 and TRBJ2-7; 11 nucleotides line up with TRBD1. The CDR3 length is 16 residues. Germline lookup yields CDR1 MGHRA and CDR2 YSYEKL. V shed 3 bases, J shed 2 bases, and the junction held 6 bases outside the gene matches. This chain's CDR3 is CASSQADRGPTYEQYF. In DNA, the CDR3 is TGCGCCAGCAGCCAGGCGGACAGGGGGCCTACCTACGAGCAGTACTTC.

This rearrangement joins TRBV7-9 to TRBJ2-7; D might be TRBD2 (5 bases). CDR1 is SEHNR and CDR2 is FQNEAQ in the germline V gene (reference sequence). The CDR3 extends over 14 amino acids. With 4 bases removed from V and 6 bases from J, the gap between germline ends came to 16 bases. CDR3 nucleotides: TGTGCCAGCAGCTCCCTCATCCGGGGTGGCGAGCAGTACTTC. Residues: CASSSLIRGGEQYF.

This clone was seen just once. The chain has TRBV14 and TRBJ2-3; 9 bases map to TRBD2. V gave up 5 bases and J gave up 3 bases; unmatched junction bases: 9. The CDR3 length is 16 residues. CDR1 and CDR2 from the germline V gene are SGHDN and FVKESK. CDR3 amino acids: CASSGNRAGGTDTQYF. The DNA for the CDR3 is TGTGCCAGCAGCGGGAACCGAGCGGGGGGTACAGATACGCAGTATTTT.

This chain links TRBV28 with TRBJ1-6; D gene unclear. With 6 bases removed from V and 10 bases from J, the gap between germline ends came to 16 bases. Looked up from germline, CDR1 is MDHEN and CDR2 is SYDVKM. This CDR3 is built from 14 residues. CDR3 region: CASSQDSQGSPLHF. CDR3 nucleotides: TGTGCCAGCAGCCAGGACTCCCAAGGGTCACCCCTCCACTTT.

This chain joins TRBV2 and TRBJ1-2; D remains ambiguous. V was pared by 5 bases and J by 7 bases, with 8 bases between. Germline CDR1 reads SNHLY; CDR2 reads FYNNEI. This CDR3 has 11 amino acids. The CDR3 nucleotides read TGTGCCAGCAGTCACGCGGCTGGCTACACCTTC. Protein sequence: CASSHAAGYTF.

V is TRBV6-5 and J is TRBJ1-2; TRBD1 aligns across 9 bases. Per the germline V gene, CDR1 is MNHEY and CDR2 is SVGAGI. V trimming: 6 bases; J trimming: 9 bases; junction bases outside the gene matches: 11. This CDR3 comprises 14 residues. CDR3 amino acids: CASSSGTGSGRYTF. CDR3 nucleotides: TGTGCCAGCAGCTCCGGGACAGGGTCTGGGCGCTACACCTTC.

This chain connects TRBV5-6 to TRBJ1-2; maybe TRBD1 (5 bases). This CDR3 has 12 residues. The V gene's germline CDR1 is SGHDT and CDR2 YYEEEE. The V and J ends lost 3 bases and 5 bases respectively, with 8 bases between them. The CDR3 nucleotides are TGTGCCAGCAGCTACGACAGATATGGCTACACCTTC. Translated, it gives CASSYDRYGYTF.

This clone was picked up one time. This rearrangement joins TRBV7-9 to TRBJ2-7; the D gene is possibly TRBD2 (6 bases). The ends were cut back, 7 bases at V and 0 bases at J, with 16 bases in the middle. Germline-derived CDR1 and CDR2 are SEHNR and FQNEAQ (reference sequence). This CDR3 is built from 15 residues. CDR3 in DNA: TGTGCCAGCATCCAGGCGGGGCCCAGCTCCTACGAGCAGTACTTC. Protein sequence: CASIQAGPSSYEQYF. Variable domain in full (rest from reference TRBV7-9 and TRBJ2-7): DTGVSQNPRHKITKRGQNVTFRCDPISEHNRLYWYRQTLGQGPEFLTYFQNEAQLEKSRLLSDRFSAERPKGSFSTLEIQRTEQGDSAMYLCASIQAGPSSYEQYFGPGTRLTVT.

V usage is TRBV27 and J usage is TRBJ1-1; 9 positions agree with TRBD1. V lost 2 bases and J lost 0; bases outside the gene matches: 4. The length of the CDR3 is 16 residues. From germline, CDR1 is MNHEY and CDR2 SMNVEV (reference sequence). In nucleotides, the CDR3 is TGTGCCAGCAGTTTACGACAGGGGGGGATGAACACTGAAGCTTTCTTT. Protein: CASSLRQGGMNTEAFF.

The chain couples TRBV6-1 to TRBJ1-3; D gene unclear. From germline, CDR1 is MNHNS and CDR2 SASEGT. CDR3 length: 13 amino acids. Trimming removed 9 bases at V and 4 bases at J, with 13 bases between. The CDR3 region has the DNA TGTGCCAGTATGGAGTTGCTCGGAAACACCATATATTTT. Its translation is CASMELLGNTIYF.

The CDR3 region has the DNA TGTGCCAGCAGCATCGGACAGAGTCGGAACACCGGGGAGCTGTTTTTT. Protein: CASSIGQSRNTGELFF. The V gene is TRBV9, the J gene TRBJ2-2, with a possible D match to TRBD1 (6 bases). V dropped 4 bases and J dropped 1 base, with 14 bases sitting between them. CDR1 is SGDLS, CDR2 YYNGEE, per germline. This CDR3 is built from 16 residues. The variable domain in full, completed from reference TRBV9 and TRBJ2-2, reads DSGVTQTPKHLITATGQRVTLRCSPRSGDLSVYWYQQSLDQGLQFLIQYYNGEERAKGNILERFSAQQFPDLHSELNLSSLELGDSALYFCASSIGQSRNTGELFFGEGSRLTVL.

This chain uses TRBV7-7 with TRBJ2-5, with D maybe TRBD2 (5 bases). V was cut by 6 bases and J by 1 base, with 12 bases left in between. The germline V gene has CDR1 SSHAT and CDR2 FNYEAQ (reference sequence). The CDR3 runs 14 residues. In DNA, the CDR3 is TGTGCCAGCAGTCCCGGACTCCTCCAAGAGACCCAGTACTTC. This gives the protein CASSPGLLQETQYF.

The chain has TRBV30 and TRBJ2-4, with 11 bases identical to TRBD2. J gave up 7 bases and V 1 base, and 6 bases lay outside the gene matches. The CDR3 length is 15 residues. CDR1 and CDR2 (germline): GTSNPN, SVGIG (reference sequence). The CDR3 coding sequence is TGTGCCTGGAGTGGACTAGCGGGAACGGTGAACATTCAGTACTTC. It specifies CAWSGLAGTVNIQYF.

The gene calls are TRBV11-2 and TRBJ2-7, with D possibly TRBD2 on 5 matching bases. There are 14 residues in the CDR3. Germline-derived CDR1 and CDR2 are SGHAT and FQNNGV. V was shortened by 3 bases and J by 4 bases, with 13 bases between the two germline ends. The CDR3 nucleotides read TGTGCCAGCAGCTTCGGGGTCTCCTCTTACGAGCAGTACTTC. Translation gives CASSFGVSSYEQYF.

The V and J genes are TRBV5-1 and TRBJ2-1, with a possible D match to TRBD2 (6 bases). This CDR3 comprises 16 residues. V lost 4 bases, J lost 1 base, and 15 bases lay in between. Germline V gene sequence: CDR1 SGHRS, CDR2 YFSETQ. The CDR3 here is CASSRGTGGSYNEQFF. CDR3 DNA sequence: TGCGCCAGCAGCAGAGGGACTGGGGGGTCCTACAATGAGCAGTTCTTC.

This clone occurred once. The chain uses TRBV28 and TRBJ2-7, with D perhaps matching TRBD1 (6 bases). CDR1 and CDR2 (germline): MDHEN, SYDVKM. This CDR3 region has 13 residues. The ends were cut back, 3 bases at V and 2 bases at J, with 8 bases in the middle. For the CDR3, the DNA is TGTGCCAGCAGTTTGACAGGACCCTACGAGCAGTACTTC. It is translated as CASSLTGPYEQYF.

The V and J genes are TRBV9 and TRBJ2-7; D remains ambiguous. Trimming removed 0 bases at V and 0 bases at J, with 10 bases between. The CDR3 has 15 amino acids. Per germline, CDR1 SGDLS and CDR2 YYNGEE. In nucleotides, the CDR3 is TGTGCCAGCAGCGTAGGGTACTCCTCCTCCTACGAGCAGTACTTC. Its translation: CASSVGYSSSYEQYF.

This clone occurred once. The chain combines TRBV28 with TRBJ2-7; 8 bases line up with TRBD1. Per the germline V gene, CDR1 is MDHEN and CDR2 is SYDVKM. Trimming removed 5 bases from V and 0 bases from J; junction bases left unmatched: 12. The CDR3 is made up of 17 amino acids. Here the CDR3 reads CASSRFGGTGRSYEQYF. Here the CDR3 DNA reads TGTGCCAGCAGTCGATTCGGAGGGACAGGTCGCTCCTACGAGCAGTACTTC.